These 13 T cell receptor beta chains share one sample of origin, sequenced in a study of CD8 T cells in ankylosing spondylitis. MiXCR was run by TCRdb on the 5' RACE reads, yielding one entry per CDR3 protein. The sample holds approximately 240,000 distinct CDR3 sequences, 20% to 30% seen once. Material: blood, either unsorted or a sorted T cell fraction (not recorded which). The receptors derive from a male donor with ankylosing spondylitis or in good health (not recorded which).

This clonotype was recorded a few times. The V and J genes are TRBV29-1 and TRBJ2-4, with D possibly matching TRBD2 (6 bases). In germline, CDR1 is SQVTM, CDR2 ANQGSEA. The CDR3 totals 14 residues. Trimming shortened V by 7 bases and J by 6 bases, and 19 bases separated the two germline ends. The CDR3 DNA follows: TGCAGCGGCTCGATAGCCGGGACTGTAAACATTCAGTACTTC. Its translation: CSGSIAGTVNIQYF. Full variable domain (missing parts from reference TRBV29-1 and TRBJ2-4): SAVISQKPSRDICQRGTSLTIQCQVDSQVTMMFWYRQQPGQSLTLIATANQGSEATYESGFVIDKFPISRPNLTFSTLTVSNMSPEDSSIYLCSGSIAGTVNIQYFGAGTRLSVL.

This clonotype was observed a handful of times. This chain joins TRBV2 and TRBJ1-6; D is unresolved. The germline CDR1 and CDR2 sequences are SNHLY and FYNNEI. This CDR3 region has 16 residues. V was pared by 2 bases and J by 10 bases, with 18 bases between. CDR3 in amino acids: CASSENSGRPSSPLHF. The CDR3 DNA reads as TGTGCCAGCAGTGAAAACTCGGGCAGGCCAAGCTCACCCCTCCACTTT. Complete variable domain (other parts from reference TRBV2 and TRBJ1-6): EPEVTQTPSHQVTQMGQEVILRCVPISNHLYFYWYRQILGQKVEFLVSFYNNEISEKSEIFDDQFSVERPDGSNFTLKIRSTKLEDSAMYFCASSENSGRPSSPLHFGNGTRLTVT.

This rearrangement joins TRBV12-3 or TRBV12-4 to TRBJ1-2, with 7 bases matching TRBD1. The J segment lost 3 bases and the V segment lost 7 bases, leaving 5 bases of the junction unmatched. The CDR3 spans 13 residues. Here the CDR3 reads CASTVTGDYGYTF. The CDR3 nucleotides read TGTGCCAGCACCGTAACAGGGGACTATGGCTACACCTTC.

This clonotype has more than one count but fewer than ten. V gene TRBV4-1 combines with J gene TRBJ2-7, with 8 bases matching TRBD1. CDR3 length: 14 amino acids. V gave up 1 base and J gave up 5 bases; unmatched junction bases: 4. Germline CDR1 is MGHRA and CDR2 is YSYEKL. Written as DNA, the CDR3 is TGCGCCAGCAGCCAAGGGGCAGGGGGCCACGAGCAGTACTTC. Protein product: CASSQGAGGHEQYF.

This clonotype came up a few times. The gene calls are TRBV20-1 and TRBJ2-6; weak D call: TRBD1 (5 bases). The CDR3 covers 15 residues. The germline gives CDR1 DFQATT, CDR2 SNEGSKA (reference sequence). Trimming took 0 bases from V and 4 from J, leaving 10 bases between them. The DNA for the CDR3 is TGCAGTGCTAGAGATCCAGGGTCCGGGGCCAACGTCCTGACTTTC. Translated: CSARDPGSGANVLTF.

This clonotype was counted a few times. J is TRBJ2-1 and V is TRBV20-1; 10 bases line up with TRBD2. Germline V gives CDR1 DFQATT, CDR2 SNEGSKA (reference sequence). The ends lost 3 bases at V and 4 bases at J; junction bases unmatched: 6. This CDR3 spans 15 amino acids. Here the CDR3 DNA reads TGCAGTGCTAGGCAGGAGCGGGGGGGATACAATGAGCAGTTCTTC. It translates to CSARQERGGYNEQFF.

This clonotype was seen ten or more times. This rearrangement joins TRBV7-3 to TRBJ2-3; 10 bases are a match to TRBD2. Germline V gene lookup returns CDR1 SGHTA and CDR2 FQGTGA. The CDR3 runs 15 residues. V shed 3 bases and J 4 bases; nucleotides not matched to a gene: 4. This CDR3 is CASSFAGTSADTQYF. The CDR3 coding sequence is TGTGCCAGCAGCTTCGCCGGGACTAGCGCAGATACGCAGTATTTT.

A few counts support this clonotype. The rearrangement uses TRBV18 and TRBJ2-3, with TRBD2 matching 13 bases. CDR1 and CDR2 from the germline V gene are KGHSH and LQKENI. The junction had 1 base not matched to a gene; V was cut back by 2 bases and J by 2 bases. This CDR3 is built from 16 residues. In nucleotides, the CDR3 is TGTGCCAGCTCACCAGGGACTAGCGGGATCACAGATACGCAGTATTTT. Translated, it gives CASSPGTSGITDTQYF.

The chain combines TRBV10-2 with TRBJ2-1; D could derive from TRBD1 or TRBD2 (6 bases each). Trimming took off 0 bases at V and 5 bases at J, with 14 bases between the two ends. The CDR3 is made up of 16 amino acids. In germline, CDR1 is WSHSY, CDR2 SAAADI. The CDR3 nucleotides are TGCGCCAGCAGTGAGTCGAGAACGGGGGCCAACAATGAGCAGTTCTTC. It is translated as CASSESRTGANNEQFF.

This clonotype was recorded at least ten times. The chain links TRBV20-1 to TRBJ2-7, with TRBD1 identical over 8 bases. Germline V gives CDR1 DFQATT, CDR2 SNEGSKA (reference sequence). The J segment lost 5 bases and the V segment lost 3 bases, leaving 3 bases of the junction unmatched. The CDR3 runs to 12 residues. The CDR3 nucleotides read TGCAGTGCTAGGGACAGGGTCAACGAGCAGTACTTC. Protein product: CSARDRVNEQYF.

This chain uses TRBV5-1 with TRBJ2-5; 11 bases agree with TRBD1. V dropped 0 bases and J dropped 1; count of bases not matched to a gene: 2. The CDR3 has 16 amino acids. Germline CDR1 and CDR2: SGHRS and YFSETQ. The CDR3 DNA reads TGCGCCAGCAGCTTGGTTGGGACAGGGGGCCAAGAGACCCAGTACTTC. As protein: CASSLVGTGGQETQYF.

This clonotype was counted between two and nine times. The chain has TRBV5-5 and TRBJ2-7, with D perhaps matching TRBD2 (6 bases). The CDR3 runs 14 residues. CDR1 is SGHKS and CDR2 is YYEKEE in the germline V gene (reference sequence). Trimming removed 3 bases from V and 1 base from J, with 11 bases in between. CDR3 protein: CASSSSGTSYEQYF. The CDR3 DNA is TGTGCCAGCAGCTCGTCTGGGACTTCCTACGAGCAGTACTTC.

The chain is built from TRBV12-3 or TRBV12-4 and TRBJ2-5; D unclear. Between the trimmed V and J ends, which lost 7 bases and 5 bases, there was a span of 17 bases. The CDR3 covers 14 residues. The CDR3 region is CASTYGVGSETQYF. CDR3 nucleotides: TGTGCCAGCACCTATGGGGTTGGTTCGGAGACCCAGTACTTC.